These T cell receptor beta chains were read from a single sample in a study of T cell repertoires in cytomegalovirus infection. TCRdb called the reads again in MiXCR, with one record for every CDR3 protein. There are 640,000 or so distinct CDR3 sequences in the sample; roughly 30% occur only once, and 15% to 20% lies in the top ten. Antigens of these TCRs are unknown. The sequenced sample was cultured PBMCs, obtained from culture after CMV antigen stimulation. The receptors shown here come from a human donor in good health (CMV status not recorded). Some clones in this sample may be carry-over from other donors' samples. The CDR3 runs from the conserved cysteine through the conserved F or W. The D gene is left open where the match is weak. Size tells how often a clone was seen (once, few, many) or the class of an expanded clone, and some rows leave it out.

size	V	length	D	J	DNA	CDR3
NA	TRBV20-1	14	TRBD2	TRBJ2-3	TGCAGTGCTCTGACCGGGGGGTGGACAGATACGCAGTATTTT	CSALTGGWTDTQYF
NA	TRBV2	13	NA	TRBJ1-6	TGTGCCAGTAAGACGGAATTTAATTCACCCCTCCACTTT	CASKTEFNSPLHF
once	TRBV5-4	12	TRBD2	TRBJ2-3	TGTGCCAGCCAGGGACTAGAGGGGACGCAGTATTTT	CASQGLEGTQYF
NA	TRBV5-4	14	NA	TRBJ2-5	TGTGCCAGCAGCCCAGGAGACTCCCGAGAGACCCAGTACTTC	CASSPGDSRETQYF
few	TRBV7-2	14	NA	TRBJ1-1	TGTGCCAGCAGCTTTGGGCCCCAGAACACTGAAGCTTTCTTT	CASSFGPQNTEAFF
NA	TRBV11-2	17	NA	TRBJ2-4	TGTGCCAGCAGCCCCCGATGGGGGGCCTTTGCCAAAAACATTCAGTACTTC	CASSPRWGAFAKNIQYF
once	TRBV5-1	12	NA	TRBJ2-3	TGCGCCAGCAGCCACGGCCCAGATACGCAGTATTTT	CASSHGPDTQYF
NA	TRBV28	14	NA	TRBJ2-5	TGTGCCAGCAGTTTCCGTGGGCGGTTGGAGACCCAGTACTTC	CASSFRGRLETQYF
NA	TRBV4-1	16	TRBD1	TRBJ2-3	TGCGCCAGCAGCCAAGAGGGGACAGGGGGCACAGATACGCAGTATTTT	CASSQEGTGGTDTQYF
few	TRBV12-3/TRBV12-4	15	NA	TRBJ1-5	TGTGCCAGCAGTATACGTCATAATAGCAATCAGCCCCAGCATTTT	CASSIRHNSNQPQHF
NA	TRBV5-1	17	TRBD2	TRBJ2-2	TGCGCCAGCAGACGATCGACTAGCGGGGAACAAACCGGGGAGCTGTTTTTT	CASRRSTSGEQTGELFF
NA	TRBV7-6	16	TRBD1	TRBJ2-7	TGTGCCAGCAGCTCTACCCCTGGGACAGTTACCTACGAGCAGTACTTC	CASSSTPGTVTYEQYF
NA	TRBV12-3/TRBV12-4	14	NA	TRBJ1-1	TGTGCCAGCAGCGGTGGGGCGTTGAACACTGAAGCTTTCTTT	CASSGGALNTEAFF
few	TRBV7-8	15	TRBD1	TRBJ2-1	TGTGCCAGCAGCTTAGCGCAGGGGGTAGGCAATGAGCAGTTCTTC	CASSLAQGVGNEQFF
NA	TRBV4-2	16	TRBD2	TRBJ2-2	TGTGCCAGCAGCCCCAGGGAGGGCTCATTGACCGGGGAGCTGTTTTTT	CASSPREGSLTGELFF
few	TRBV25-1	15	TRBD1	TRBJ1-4	TGTGCCAGCACAGGACAGGGGGCGGCTAATGAAAAACTGTTTTTT	CASTGQGAANEKLFF
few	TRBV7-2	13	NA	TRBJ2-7	TGTGCCAGCAGCTTAAATTCCGTCTACGAGCAGTACTTC	CASSLNSVYEQYF
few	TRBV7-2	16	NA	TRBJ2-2	TGTGCCAGCAGCCCTGGCTGGGGGCGGAACACCGGGGAGCTGTTTTTT	CASSPGWGRNTGELFF
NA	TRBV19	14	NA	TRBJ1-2	TGTGCCAGTACCCCCGGGACGCTGCGAGATGGCTACACCTTC	CASTPGTLRDGYTF
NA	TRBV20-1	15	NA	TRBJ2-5	TGCAGTGCTACCCAGCGCGGGGCCGCGACCGGGACCCAGTACTTC	CSATQRGAATGTQYF
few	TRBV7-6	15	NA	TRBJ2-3	TGTGCCAGCAGCTTAGTTCCGGGAGAGGCAGATACGCAGTATTTT	CASSLVPGEADTQYF
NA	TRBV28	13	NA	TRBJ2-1	TGTGCCAGCAAGGGGCTAACCTACAATGAGCAGTTCTTC	CASKGLTYNEQFF
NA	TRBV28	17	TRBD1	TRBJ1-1	TGTGCCAGCAGTCTCCGGACAGGGGGCGCGTTGAACACTGAAGCTTTCTTT	CASSLRTGGALNTEAFF
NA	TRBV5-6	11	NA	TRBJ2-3	TGTGCCAGCAGCTTGGATGATACGCAGTATTTT	CASSLDDTQYF
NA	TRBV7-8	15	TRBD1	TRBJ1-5	TGTGCCAGCAGTTCAGGGAACAGGGGTAGTCAGCCCCAGCATTTT	CASSSGNRGSQPQHF
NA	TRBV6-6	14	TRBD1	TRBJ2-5	TGTGCCACCCTGGACAGGGGAAGGACGGAGACCCAGTACTTC	CATLDRGRTETQYF